This T cell receptor beta chain appears in the sequencing data of a study of patients and donors after allogeneic stem cell transplantation (dated by TCRdb to about 2020). This clonotype was recorded at least ten times. Its antigen remains undetermined. Per-base qualities were not stored, and no clone one base away is much larger. Reading from cysteine to phenylalanine, the CDR3 counts 13 amino acids. The sequence is cut down to CDR3 DNA, 39 bases in frame from base 1. The CDR1 and CDR2 encoded by the germline V gene are SGHTA and FQGNSA. At the junction V is shortened by 5 bases and J by 1 base, with 8 bases in between. The library was prepared using RT-PCR. This sample was sequenced with a NextSeq 550. The public reads were reanalyzed by TCRdb: fastp trimming at Q25, MiXCR alignment, in-frame beta chains only. Entries that share a CDR3 protein sequence are merged under the most common genes and DNA. The sample table contains about 230,000 distinct CDR3 sequences; only one count was recorded for roughly 15% of them. The ten largest clones represent roughly 12% of the sample.

The receptor's source is a human donor who was either an allogeneic HSCT recipient or a stem cell or donor lymphocyte infusion donor (not recorded which). It is not recorded whose cells these are; they may come from a transplant donor. The V and J genes are TRBV7-2 and TRBJ1-1; no D gene is confidently identified. Sequencing was carried out using blood, either unsorted or a sorted T cell fraction (not recorded which). At the DNA level, the sequence is TGTGCCAGCAGCCTACGACGGAACACTGAAGCTTTCTTT. Its product reads: CASSLRRNTEAFF.